The 32 T cell receptor beta chains below were found in one sample sequenced in a study of human T cells and chemical hapten exposure. The time point is: healthy volunteer bleed at 6 weeks. Unfractionated whole blood yielded total RNA. TCRdb re-derived calls from the RACE reads in MiXCR, one entry per CDR3 protein. The data contain some 81,000 distinct CDR3 sequences, 8.5% to 10% of them singletons. The sequenced sample consisted of whole blood. The receptors stem from a female donor in good health. Some clones in this sample may be carry-over from other donors' samples.

The sample holds a few counts of this clonotype. J is TRBJ1-4 and V is TRBV6-5; possible D gene TRBD1, 5 bases. V was cut by 6 bases and J by 11 bases, with 16 bases left in between. The CDR3 runs to 13 residues. Germline V gives CDR1 MNHEY, CDR2 SVGAGI. CDR3 coding DNA: TGTGCCAGCAGGGACCGGCGCGGGGGGAAACTGTTTTTT. It encodes CASRDRRGGKLFF.

The table lists this clonotype with a few counts. The genes are TRBV9 and TRBJ2-1; D may be TRBD1 or TRBD2 (6 bases each). Trimming removed 3 bases from V and 4 bases from J, with 11 bases in between. This CDR3 is 14 amino acids long. The germline V gene encodes CDR1 SGDLS and CDR2 YYNGEE. The CDR3 loop is CASSEGDSYNEQFF. The CDR3 bases are TGTGCCAGCAGCGAGGGGGACTCATACAATGAGCAGTTCTTC.

In this sample, this clonotype turned up a few times. The rearrangement links TRBV10-3 to TRBJ2-3, with 9 bases matching TRBD1. CDR1 is ENHRY, CDR2 SYGVKD, per germline. The CDR3 contains 14 residues. J lost 5 bases, V lost 9 bases, and 9 bases had no gene match. The CDR3 DNA is TGTGCCATTTCCTGGACAGGGGCAGGAGATACGCAGTATTTT. It yields the protein CAISWTGAGDTQYF.

Concerning this clonotype: A much bigger clone sits one base away, suggesting this may be a read error. J is TRBJ1-6 and V is TRBV27; no clear D gene. Germline values: CDR1 MNHEY, CDR2 SMNVEV (reference sequence). The CDR3 is 14 amino acids. V was shortened by 2 bases and J by 10 bases, with 12 bases between the two germline ends. CDR3 DNA sequence: TGTGCCAGCAGTTTAAACGGCGAGGGCTCACCCCTCCACTTT. Protein product: CASSLNGEGSPLHF.

The table lists this clonotype with a few counts. This chain uses TRBV12-3 or TRBV12-4 with TRBJ1-2; D uncertain. The CDR3 runs to 11 residues. Trimming left V 4 bases short and J 7 bases short, with 7 bases between. CDR3: CASSSSSGYTF. CDR3 sequence (DNA): TGTGCCAGCAGTTCCTCCAGTGGCTACACCTTC.

This clonotype was observed many times. The rearrangement links TRBV4-1 to TRBJ2-4, with 7 bases lining up with TRBD1. Germline V CDR1 and CDR2: MGHRA, YSYEKL. The V and J ends lost 3 bases and 0 bases, in that order; junction bases with no gene match: 11. The CDR3 covers 18 residues. The CDR3 DNA is TGCGCCAGCAGCCAGCTACAGGGGTTCCCGGGAGCCAAAAACATTCAGTACTTC. Amino acids: CASSQLQGFPGAKNIQYF.

Regarding this clonotype: The junction does not match germline at one end; this may be a read error. The chain couples TRBV6-2 or TRBV6-3 to TRBJ1-5, with TRBD1 as a possible D gene (5 bases). The CDR3 spans 17 residues. Germline V lookup: CDR1 MNHEY, CDR2 SVGEGT. CDR3 coding DNA: TGTGCCAGCAGTTACCGGCGGGCAGGGCCGAGCAATCAGCCCCAGAATTTT. Translating it yields CASSYRRAGPSNQPQNF.

This clonotype was detected ten times or more. V gene TRBV20-1 combines with J gene TRBJ2-7, with 10 nucleotides matching TRBD2. V gave up 6 bases and J gave up 2 bases; unmatched junction bases: 16. The CDR3 is 17 residues long. Germline values: CDR1 DFQATT, CDR2 SNEGSKA (reference sequence). DNA of the CDR3: TGCAGTGCCCCGGACCACTATAGCGGGGGGACGACCTACGAGCAGTACTTC. Encoded protein: CSAPDHYSGGTTYEQYF.

This clonotype was observed many times. The rearrangement links TRBV6-5 to TRBJ1-6; D is unclear. The CDR3 is 16 residues long. With 8 bases removed from V and 7 bases from J, the gap between germline ends came to 21 bases. Germline V gives CDR1 MNHEY, CDR2 SVGAGI. Here the CDR3 reads CASGQLSYSRNSPLHF. The CDR3 DNA is TGTGCCAGCGGTCAGTTAAGCTACAGCCGGAATTCACCCCTCCACTTT.

The chain couples TRBV12-3 or TRBV12-4 to TRBJ2-6, with TRBD2 as a possible D gene (6 bases). V lost 6 bases, J lost 4 bases, and 10 bases lay in between. The CDR3 runs 14 residues. The CDR3 DNA is TGTGCCAGCAGGCTAGCGAGCGGGGCCAACGTCCTGACTTTC. Translated, it gives CASRLASGANVLTF.

This clonotype was detected a few times. The chain is built from TRBV19 and TRBJ1-5; possibly TRBD1 for D (5 bases). The CDR3 covers 14 residues. Per germline, CDR1 LNHDA and CDR2 SQIVND (reference sequence). V dropped 4 bases and J dropped 2 bases, with 9 bases sitting between them. The CDR3 DNA reads as TGTGCCAGTAGTAAAGACAGTTGCAATCAGCCCCAGCATTTT. Translation gives CASSKDSCNQPQHF.

This clonotype came up many times. The chain employs TRBV4-3 and TRBJ2-6, with 10 bases that match TRBD1. The CDR3 length is 19 residues. Germline CDR1 LGHNA, CDR2 YSLEER. V trimming: 1 base; J trimming: 0 bases; junction bases outside the gene matches: 6. The CDR3 sequence: CASSQALTGGYSGANVLTF. CDR3 bases: TGCGCCAGCAGCCAAGCCCTGACAGGGGGCTACTCTGGGGCCAACGTCCTGACTTTC.

This clonotype has at least ten counts. The rearrangement joins TRBV6-5 to TRBJ1-6; perhaps TRBD1 as D (5 bases). Looked up from germline, CDR1 is MNHEY and CDR2 is SVGAGI. The CDR3 loop spans 14 amino acids. V lost 3 bases and J lost 7, with 10 bases in between. The CDR3 DNA follows: TGTGCCAGCAGTTATGGGGCAGCAAATTCACCCCTCCACTTT. As protein: CASSYGAANSPLHF.

Only a few counts were recorded for this clonotype. This rearrangement joins TRBV4-1 to TRBJ1-1; D might be TRBD1 (6 bases). Germline V gives CDR1 MGHRA, CDR2 YSYEKL. This CDR3 has 17 amino acids. The V gene lost 3 bases and the J gene lost 6 bases, with 23 bases spanning the gap. The CDR3 protein is CASSQRSLGTSRSEAFF. The CDR3 bases are TGCGCCAGCAGCCAGAGAAGCCTCGGGACATCTCGGTCTGAAGCTTTCTTT.

The chain employs TRBV7-9 and TRBJ2-3; the match to TRBD2 covers 10 bases. This CDR3 is built from 15 residues. Germline CDR1 and CDR2: SEHNR and FQNEAQ (reference sequence). The V segment lost 5 bases and the J segment 0 bases; nucleotides outside the gene matches: 2. This chain's CDR3 is CASSRTSGSTDTQYF. CDR3 nucleotides: TGTGCCAGCAGCCGGACTAGCGGTAGCACAGATACGCAGTATTTT.

This clonotype was seen more than once but under ten times. The chain employs TRBV29-1 and TRBJ1-2; 9 bases agree with TRBD1. The CDR3 consists of 17 residues. Trimming at V came to 2 bases and at J to 4 bases, leaving 14 bases not matched to a gene. The V gene's germline CDR1 is SQVTM and CDR2 ANQGSEA. CDR3 DNA: TGCAGCGTTGAACTTCCGGGACAGGGACGTTGGGGCTATGGCTACACCTTC. Protein sequence: CSVELPGQGRWGYGYTF. Full variable domain (rest looked up from reference TRBV29-1 and TRBJ1-2): SAVISQKPSRDICQRGTSLTIQCQVDSQVTMMFWYRQQPGQSLTLIATANQGSEATYESGFVIDKFPISRPNLTFSTLTVSNMSPEDSSIYLCSVELPGQGRWGYGYTFGSGTRLTVV.

There are many counts of this clonotype. The chain carries TRBV4-3 and TRBJ1-1; D might be TRBD1 (5 bases). The CDR3 is made up of 15 amino acids. The germline V gene encodes CDR1 LGHNA and CDR2 YSLEER. Trimming left V 3 bases short and J 4 bases short, with 15 bases between. The CDR3: CASSQADSPGTEAFF. The CDR3 DNA follows: TGCGCCAGCAGCCAGGCCGACAGTCCCGGCACTGAAGCTTTCTTT.

The chain recombines TRBV4-2 with TRBJ2-6; D is ambiguous. The CDR3 contains 16 residues. V was clipped by 0 bases and J by 4 bases, with 10 bases between them. Germline V lookup: CDR1 LGHNA, CDR2 YNFKEQ. DNA for the CDR3: TGTGCCAGCAGCCAAGACCCAGTATCAGGGGCCAACGTCCTGACTTTC. Translated: CASSQDPVSGANVLTF.

This clonotype was seen repeatedly, ten times or more. The chain employs TRBV6-2 or TRBV6-3 and TRBJ2-6; D gene unclear. The V gene lost 0 bases and the J gene lost 0 bases, with 21 bases spanning the gap. The CDR3 has 21 amino acids. Looked up from germline, CDR1 is MNHEY and CDR2 is SVGEGT. This CDR3 is CASSYSLVDPGAVSGANVLTF. Here the CDR3 DNA reads TGTGCCAGCAGTTACTCCTTGGTGGACCCCGGAGCTGTCTCTGGGGCCAACGTCCTGACTTTC.

This clonotype has ten or more counts. This chain links TRBV2 with TRBJ1-2; unclear D gene. Between the trimmed V and J ends, which lost 4 bases and 1 base, there was a span of 16 bases. Per germline, CDR1 SNHLY and CDR2 FYNNEI. The CDR3 consists of 16 residues. The CDR3 nucleotides are TGTGCCAGCAGTGTTGAAGCAGCGAACCTTAACTATGGCTACACCTTC. Translating gives CASSVEAANLNYGYTF.

A word on this clonotype: A much larger clone lies one base from this, so it may be a read error. The chain uses TRBV5-5 and TRBJ1-6; tentatively, D is TRBD1 (5 bases). The V gene's germline CDR1 is SGHKS and CDR2 YYEKEE (reference sequence). The CDR3 is 15 residues long. CDR3 protein: CASIATDGAETPLNF. In DNA form, the CDR3 reads TGTGCCAGCATCGCGACGGACGGGGCCGAAACACCCCTCAACTTT.

The rearrangement links TRBV7-2 to TRBJ2-1; D gene uncertain. V was cut by 8 bases and J by 7 bases, with 9 bases left in between. Germline V CDR1 and CDR2: SGHTA, FQGNSA. The CDR3 is made up of 11 amino acids. CDR3 loop: CASAGYNEQFF. The DNA for the CDR3 is TGTGCCAGCGCCGGTTATAATGAGCAGTTCTTC.

The V and J genes are TRBV5-4 and TRBJ2-3, with unresolved D. Per germline, CDR1 SGHNT and CDR2 YYREEE (reference sequence). The V gene lost 5 bases and the J gene lost 1 base, with 8 bases spanning the gap. There are 13 residues in the CDR3. CDR3 DNA: TGTGCCAGCAGGCCGTCAGGCACAGATACGCAGTATTTT. Translated: CASRPSGTDTQYF.

This clonotype was seen more than once but under ten times. The chain joins TRBV11-1 to TRBJ1-1, with TRBD1 as a possible D gene (5 bases). The germline V and J ends were trimmed by 6 bases and 11 bases, with 25 bases remaining between them. The CDR3 runs to 15 residues. CDR1 SGHAT and CDR2 FQDESV come from the germline V gene (reference sequence). CDR3 in amino acids: CASRRGGTLNGMAFF. The CDR3 coding sequence is TGTGCCAGCAGACGAGGCGGGACCCTAAACGGTATGGCTTTCTTT.

This clonotype appeared many times. V is TRBV6-5 and J is TRBJ2-2; 9 bases are a match to TRBD1. The CDR3 length is 15 residues. J was trimmed by 2 bases and V by 6 bases; bases with no gene match: 4. Germline V gene data show CDR1 as MNHEY and CDR2 as SVGAGI. DNA for the CDR3: TGTGCCAGCAGCTGGGGACAGGGCAACACCGGGGAGCTGTTTTTT. Translation gives CASSWGQGNTGELFF.

This clonotype was recorded at least ten times. V and J are TRBV28 and TRBJ2-6; D unclear. The CDR3 length is 18 residues. Germline V gene data show CDR1 as MDHEN and CDR2 as SYDVKM. V gave up 5 bases and J gave up 2 bases, with 19 bases separating them. DNA for the CDR3: TGTGCCAGCAGTAAGGTGGCTCCGGGTCTTACTGGGGCCAACGTCCTGACTTTC. Protein product: CASSKVAPGLTGANVLTF. Full variable domain (missing parts from reference TRBV28 and TRBJ2-6): DVKVTQSSRYLVKRTGEKVFLECVQDMDHENMFWYRQDPGLGLRLIYFSYDVKMKEKGDIPEGYSVSREKKERFSLILESASTNQTSMYLCASSKVAPGLTGANVLTFGAGSRLTVL.

The sample holds many counts of this clonotype. V is TRBV27 and J is TRBJ2-3, with a tentative D call TRBD2 (7 bases). Per the germline V gene, CDR1 is MNHEY and CDR2 is SMNVEV (reference sequence). Deletions cut 5 bases from V and 0 bases from J, with 24 bases between. CDR3 length: 19 residues. The CDR3, as DNA: TGTGCCAGCAGTCAATCGGGATTGGGGGCGGGGGCTAGCACAGATACGCAGTATTTT. Translated, it gives CASSQSGLGAGASTDTQYF.

A few counts support this clonotype. This chain connects TRBV7-9 to TRBJ2-5, with a tentative D call TRBD2 (7 bases). Germline V CDR1 and CDR2: SEHNR, FQNEAQ (reference sequence). The CDR3 has 16 residues. Trimming cost V 5 bases and J 4 bases, with 20 bases left between them. The DNA for the CDR3 is TGTGCCAGCAGCCCCTTTGGGGGGGGCCAGCCAGAGACCCAGTACTTC. Residues: CASSPFGGGQPETQYF.

The gene calls are TRBV19 and TRBJ1-1; TRBD1 matches 9 bases. The CDR3 loop spans 15 amino acids. Per germline, CDR1 LNHDA and CDR2 SQIVND (reference sequence). The V and J ends lost 2 bases and 4 bases, in that order; junction bases with no gene match: 5. CDR3 sequence (DNA): TGTGCCAGTAGTATACCACAGGGGGCCCTCACTGAAGCTTTCTTT. The encoded protein is CASSIPQGALTEAFF.

This clonotype was seen repeatedly, ten times or more. The genes are TRBV4-2 and TRBJ2-5, with D uncertain. Germline V gene lookup returns CDR1 LGHNA and CDR2 YNFKEQ. V lost 3 bases, J lost 2 bases, and 10 bases lay in between. CDR3 length: 14 residues. The CDR3 spells CASSQLGLQETQYF. In nucleotides, the CDR3 is TGTGCCAGCAGCCAGCTGGGCCTGCAAGAGACCCAGTACTTC.

This sequence joins TRBV5-6 and TRBJ2-5, with a possible D match to TRBD2 (5 bases). The CDR3 consists of 17 residues. V lost 0 bases and J 9 bases, leaving 24 bases between the germline ends. The germline V gene encodes CDR1 SGHDT and CDR2 YYEEEE. The CDR3: CASSLGSTRLRHKAQYF. CDR3 nucleotides: TGTGCCAGCAGCTTGGGTAGCACAAGACTACGCCATAAGGCCCAGTACTTC.

In its sample, this clonotype was seen many times. This chain links TRBV6-1 with TRBJ2-7; 11 bases map to TRBD1. The germline gives CDR1 MNHNS, CDR2 SASEGT. The CDR3 is made up of 13 amino acids. The junction had 6 bases not matched to a gene; V was cut back by 3 bases and J by 11 bases. CDR3 coding DNA: TGTGCCAGCAGTGACCGGGACAGGGGGTCCAAGTACTTC. Encoded protein: CASSDRDRGSKYF.